The 27 T cell receptor beta chains in this list originate from one sample, sequenced in a study of blood T cell repertoires in COVID-19. Data came from immunoSEQ multiplex PCR; TCRdb stores just in-frame clones and leaves some out. The sample comprises about 95,000 clones, about 90% of which are singletons, and about a sixth rests with the top ten. Input material: peripheral blood. Receptor source: a human donor in a cohort sampled during active COVID-19.

The chain combines TRBV5-1 with TRBJ2-1, with a weak D call TRBD2 (6 bases). The CDR3 sequence is 18 residues long. V was pared by 0 bases and J by 3 bases, with 19 bases between. The V gene's germline CDR1 is SGHRS and CDR2 YFSETQ. The CDR3 DNA sequence: TGCGCCAGCAGCTTGGTAGGTTACGGGGGTCCCCTCTACAATGAGCAGTTCTTC. The encoded protein is CASSLVGYGGPLYNEQFF. The full variable domain, completed using reference TRBV5-1 and TRBJ2-1, is KAGVTQTPRYLIKTRGQQVTLSCSPISGHRSVSWYQQTPGQGLQFLFEYFSETQRNKGNFPGRFSGRQFSNSRSEMNVSTLELGDSALYLCASSLVGYGGPLYNEQFFGPGTRLTVL.

The chain's CDR3 is CASSEVGQGVWYEQYF. The CDR3 DNA sequence: TGTGCCAGCAGTGAAGTGGGACAGGGGGTGTGGTACGAGCAGTACTTC. This sequence joins TRBV6-1 and TRBJ2-7, with 11 positions matching TRBD1. V lost 1 base to trimming and J lost 4 bases; unmatched junction nucleotides: 6. CDR1 and CDR2 (germline): MNHNS, SASEGT. The CDR3 is 16 amino acids.

This chain connects TRBV30 to TRBJ2-7; the D gene is possibly TRBD1 (5 bases). Germline V lookup: CDR1 GTSNPN, CDR2 SVGIG (reference sequence). The length of the CDR3 is 13 residues. V was shortened by 5 bases and J by 5 bases, with 16 bases between the two germline ends. The CDR3 nucleotides read TGTGCCTGGGTCCGGCAGGGTGGTGACGAGCAGTACTTC. Protein sequence: CAWVRQGGDEQYF.

V gene TRBV20-1 combines with J gene TRBJ2-7; 9 nucleotides line up with TRBD1. Germline CDR1 and CDR2: DFQATT and SNEGSKA (reference sequence). CDR3 length: 13 residues. Trimming removed 3 bases from V and 5 bases from J; junction bases left unmatched: 5. The CDR3 DNA reads as TGCAGTGCTAGTCGACAGGGGGTGGACGAGCAGTACTTC. Translating it yields CSASRQGVDEQYF.

The rearrangement uses TRBV4-1 and TRBJ2-3; D gene unclear. CDR3 length: 15 residues. The germline gives CDR1 MGHRA, CDR2 YSYEKL. V shed 1 base and J shed 1 base, with 9 bases lying between them. In DNA, the CDR3 is TGCGCCAGCAGCCAAGGTAGCAGTCGCACAGATACGCAGTATTTT. Its translation: CASSQGSSRTDTQYF.

The genes are TRBV4-1 and TRBJ2-1; TRBD2 matches at 9 bases. Germline CDR1 reads MGHRA; CDR2 reads YSYEKL. This CDR3 spans 16 amino acids. Trimming removed 0 bases from V and 7 bases from J; junction bases left unmatched: 7. In nucleotides, the CDR3 is TGCGCCAGCAGCCAAGATTCCAGCGGGGGGCCAAATGAGCAGTTCTTC. It is translated as CASSQDSSGGPNEQFF.

V is TRBV30 and J is TRBJ2-7, with D perhaps being TRBD1 or TRBD2 (7 bases each). Germline CDR1 GTSNPN, CDR2 SVGIG (reference sequence). The CDR3 is made up of 14 amino acids. Trimming removed 5 bases from V and 5 bases from J, with 19 bases in between. The CDR3 is CAWGGVDRAHEQYF. The CDR3 DNA reads TGTGCCTGGGGGGGGGTTGACAGGGCCCACGAGCAGTACTTC.

This clone was picked up a small number of times. The CDR3 nucleotides read TGCGCCAGCGGATCCTCGACAGGGCCGAACACTGAAGCTTTCTTT. It codes for CASGSSTGPNTEAFF. The chain combines TRBV5-1 with TRBJ1-1, with TRBD1 identical over 7 bases. J gave up 1 base and V 7 bases, and 10 bases lay outside the gene matches. CDR1 is SGHRS, CDR2 YFSETQ, per germline. CDR3 length: 15 residues.

CDR3 sequence: CSVEERGNGGYTF. In nucleotides, the CDR3 is TGCAGCGTTGAAGAGAGGGGGAACGGTGGCTACACCTTC. The V and J genes are TRBV29-1 and TRBJ1-2, with D perhaps matching TRBD1 (6 bases). The CDR3 contains 13 residues. V was shortened by 0 bases and J by 7 bases, with 12 bases between the two germline ends. Germline V lookup: CDR1 SQVTM, CDR2 ANQGSEA.

The V call is TRBV15, the J call TRBJ1-4; D unresolved. The germline gives CDR1 LNHNV, CDR2 YYDKDF (reference sequence). Trimming removed 0 bases at V and 11 bases at J, with 13 bases between. The CDR3 contains 14 residues. DNA of the CDR3: TGTGCCACCAGCAGAGAGAGGGCCCGGGAGAAACTGTTTTTT. It yields the protein CATSRERAREKLFF.

V is TRBV2 and J is TRBJ1-3; D call uncertain. From germline, CDR1 is SNHLY and CDR2 FYNNEI. V was shortened by 5 bases and J by 0 bases, with 14 bases between the two germline ends. The CDR3 loop spans 16 amino acids. In nucleotides, the CDR3 is TGTGCCAGCAGTTTAGGAAGGAGCAGCTCTGGAAACACCATATATTTT. Translated, it gives CASSLGRSSSGNTIYF.

CDR3 loop: CASSHLGQVNEQYF. CDR3 nucleotide sequence: TGTGCCAGTAGCCACCTGGGACAGGTGAACGAGCAGTACTTC. The chain links TRBV19 to TRBJ2-7, with 8 bases fitting TRBD1. CDR3 length equals 14 residues. J gave up 5 bases and V 6 bases, and 9 bases lay outside the gene matches. CDR1 is LNHDA, CDR2 SQIVND, per germline (reference sequence).

The chain couples TRBV10-1 to TRBJ2-4; 10 positions agree with TRBD2. Per the germline V gene, CDR1 is WNHNN and CDR2 is SYGVQD (reference sequence). J lost 5 bases, V lost 6 bases, and 7 bases had no gene match. This CDR3 has 15 amino acids. In nucleotides, the CDR3 is TGCGCCAGCAGCCCGAGCGGGGGGGCTCAAAACATTCAGTACTTC. Encoded protein: CASSPSGGAQNIQYF.

This clone turned up a few times. This sequence joins TRBV5-6 and TRBJ1-2; 8 nucleotides line up with TRBD1. V was pared by 4 bases and J by 8 bases, with 13 bases of the junction left unmatched. The CDR3 sequence is 15 residues long. Germline lookup yields CDR1 SGHDT and CDR2 YYEEEE. CDR3 protein: CASSGPNDRGNGYTF. The CDR3 nucleotides read TGTGCCAGCAGCGGACCGAACGACAGGGGTAACGGCTACACCTTC.

The V and J genes are TRBV4-2 and TRBJ2-2; 9 bases align to TRBD2. Germline values: CDR1 LGHNA, CDR2 YNFKEQ. The V and J ends lost 4 bases and 5 bases, in that order; junction bases with no gene match: 2. This CDR3 comprises 14 residues. CDR3 residues: CASSLSGGTGELFF. CDR3 bases: TGTGCCAGCAGCCTAAGCGGGGGGACCGGGGAGCTGTTTTTT.

This clone was counted once. The V call is TRBV7-3, the J call TRBJ2-2; D gene ambiguous. Germline V lookup: CDR1 SGHTA, CDR2 FQGTGA. V lost 5 bases to trimming and J lost 6 bases, with 13 bases between them. The CDR3 has 14 amino acids. CDR3 sequence reads: CASSKAPESGELFF. The CDR3 bases are TGTGCCAGCAGCAAAGCTCCCGAATCCGGGGAGCTGTTTTTT.

This clone has a single count. The J gene is TRBJ2-1, the V gene TRBV18, with D possibly matching TRBD2 (7 bases). This CDR3 contains 16 residues. Germline-derived CDR1 and CDR2 are KGHSH and LQKENI. V dropped 6 bases and J dropped 4 bases, with 19 bases sitting between them. The CDR3 DNA reads as TGTGCCAGCTCTACCACAGAGGCGGGGGCTTACAATGAGCAGTTCTTC. Its protein is CASSTTEAGAYNEQFF. The full variable domain, in which reference TRBV18 and TRBJ2-1 provide the parts outside the CDR3, is NAGVMQNPRHLVRRRGQEARLRCSPMKGHSHVYWYRQLPEEGLKFMVYLQKENIIDESGMPKERFSAEFPKEGPSILRIQQVVRGDSAAYFCASSTTEAGAYNEQFFGPGTRLTVL.

The chain joins TRBV4-3 to TRBJ1-4; D unresolved. CDR1 is LGHNA and CDR2 is YSLEER in the germline V gene. Trimming shortened V by 3 bases and J by 7 bases, and 15 bases separated the two germline ends. The CDR3 contains 15 residues. CDR3 loop: CASSQIQIRGEKLFF. The CDR3 DNA sequence: TGCGCCAGCAGCCAGATACAGATTCGGGGTGAAAAACTGTTTTTT.

V and J are TRBV6-5 and TRBJ2-2; D uncertain. CDR1 is MNHEY, CDR2 SVGAGI, per germline. This CDR3 spans 12 amino acids. The germline V and J ends were trimmed by 6 bases and 7 bases, with 9 bases remaining between them. The CDR3 here is CASSQDGGELFF. DNA of the CDR3: TGTGCCAGCAGCCAGGATGGCGGGGAGCTGTTTTTT.

The chain carries TRBV27 and TRBJ2-2; 7 bases match TRBD1. The V gene's germline CDR1 is MNHEY and CDR2 SMNVEV (reference sequence). V gave up 4 bases and J gave up 7 bases; unmatched junction bases: 6. This CDR3 has 14 residues. In DNA form, the CDR3 reads TGTGCCAGCAGTTCGACAGGGTTGGGCGGGGAGCTGTTTTTT. This gives the protein CASSSTGLGGELFF.

The chain joins TRBV6-5 to TRBJ1-6; D unclear. This CDR3 contains 13 residues. CDR1 and CDR2 from the germline V gene are MNHEY and SVGAGI. Between the trimmed V and J ends, which lost 8 bases and 0 bases, there was a span of 5 bases. The CDR3 nucleotides read TGTGCCAGCGGGAGCTCCTATAATTCACCCCTCCACTTT. It specifies CASGSSYNSPLHF.

The V call is TRBV5-4, the J call TRBJ2-3, with D perhaps TRBD2 (5 bases). Trimming removed 4 bases from V and 0 bases from J, with 15 bases in between. The CDR3 is 16 residues long. Germline loops: CDR1 SGHNT, CDR2 YYREEE (reference sequence). The DNA for the CDR3 is TGTGCCAGCAGCCCCGGACTCCTTCAGAGCACAGATACGCAGTATTTT. Residues: CASSPGLLQSTDTQYF.

This chain joins TRBV5-4 and TRBJ2-7; 8 bases are a match to TRBD1. CDR1 is SGHNT and CDR2 is YYREEE in the germline V gene (reference sequence). V lost 1 base to trimming and J lost 5 bases; unmatched junction nucleotides: 8. There are 15 residues in the CDR3. The CDR3 nucleotides are TGTGCCAGCAGCTTGAAGAGACAGGGGTTGAACGAGCAGTACTTC. This sequence encodes CASSLKRQGLNEQYF. The full variable domain, in which reference TRBV5-4 and TRBJ2-7 provide the parts outside the CDR3, is ETGVTQSPTHLIKTRGQQVTLRCSSQSGHNTVSWYQQALGQGPQFIFQYYREEENGRGNFPPRFSGLQFPNYSSELNVNALELDDSALYLCASSLKRQGLNEQYFGPGTRLTVT.

In DNA, the CDR3 is TGTGCCAGCAGCCCAGGGACAGCACGGGGCGAGCAGTACTTC. Translating it yields CASSPGTARGEQYF. The chain couples TRBV16 to TRBJ2-7; 7 nucleotides match TRBD1. Germline V gene sequence: CDR1 KGHSY, CDR2 FQNENV. This CDR3 comprises 14 residues. J lost 6 bases, V lost 4 bases, and 9 bases had no gene match.

The chain couples TRBV7-3 to TRBJ2-6; maybe TRBD1 (5 bases). Germline V gene data show CDR1 as SGHTA and CDR2 as FQGTGA. This CDR3 contains 16 residues. V lost 1 base and J lost 4, with 11 bases in between. CDR3: CASSLMAGPGANVLTF. DNA for the CDR3: TGTGCCAGCAGCTTAATGGCAGGGCCCGGGGCCAACGTCCTGACTTTC. The complete variable domain, with remaining parts taken from reference TRBV7-3 and TRBJ2-6, reads GAGVSQTPSNKVTEKGKYVELRCDPISGHTALYWYRQSLGQGPEFLIYFQGTGAADDSGLPNDRFFAVRPEGSVSTLKIQRTERGDSAVYLCASSLMAGPGANVLTFGAGSRLTVL.

CDR3: CASSYRTGGNGYTF. The CDR3 nucleotides read TGTGCCAGCAGTTACCGGACAGGGGGCAATGGCTACACCTTC. The chain recombines TRBV6-5 with TRBJ1-2; 11 bases map to TRBD1. Germline CDR1 is MNHEY and CDR2 is SVGAGI. The CDR3 loop spans 14 amino acids. The junction had 2 bases not matched to a gene; V was cut back by 2 bases and J by 6 bases.

The rearrangement links TRBV5-1 to TRBJ1-3; TRBD1 might be the D (6 bases). V was shortened by 0 bases and J by 0 bases, with 13 bases between the two germline ends. From germline, CDR1 is SGHRS and CDR2 YFSETQ. The CDR3 sequence is 17 residues long. The CDR3 nucleotides read TGCGCCAGCAGCTTGGATCCGCAGGGGATCTCTGGAAACACCATATATTTT. Translating gives CASSLDPQGISGNTIYF.